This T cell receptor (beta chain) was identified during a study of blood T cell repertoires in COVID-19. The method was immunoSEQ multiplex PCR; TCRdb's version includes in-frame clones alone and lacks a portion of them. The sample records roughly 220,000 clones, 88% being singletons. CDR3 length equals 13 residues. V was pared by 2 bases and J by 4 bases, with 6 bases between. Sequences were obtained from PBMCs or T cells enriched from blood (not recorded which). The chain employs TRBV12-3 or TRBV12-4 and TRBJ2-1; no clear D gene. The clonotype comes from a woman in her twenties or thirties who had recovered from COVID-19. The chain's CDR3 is CASSLSGYNEQFF. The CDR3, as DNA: TGTGCCAGCAGTTTATCGGGTTACAATGAGCAGTTCTTC.